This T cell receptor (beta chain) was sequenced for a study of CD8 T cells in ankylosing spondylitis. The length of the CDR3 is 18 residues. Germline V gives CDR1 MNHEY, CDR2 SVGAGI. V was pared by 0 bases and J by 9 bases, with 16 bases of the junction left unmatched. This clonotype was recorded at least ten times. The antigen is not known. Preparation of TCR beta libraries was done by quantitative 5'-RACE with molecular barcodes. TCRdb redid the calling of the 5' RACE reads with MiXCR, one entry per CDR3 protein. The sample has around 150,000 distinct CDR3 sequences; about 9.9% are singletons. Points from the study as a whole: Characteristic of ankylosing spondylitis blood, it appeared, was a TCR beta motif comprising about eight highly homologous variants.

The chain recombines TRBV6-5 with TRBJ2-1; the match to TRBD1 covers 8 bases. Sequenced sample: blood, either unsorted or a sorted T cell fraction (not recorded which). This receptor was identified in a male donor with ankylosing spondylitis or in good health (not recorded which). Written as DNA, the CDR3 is TGTGCCAGCAGTTACTCCGTCGGACAGGGCGTTTCGAACGGTGAGCAGTTCTTC. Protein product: CASSYSVGQGVSNGEQFF.